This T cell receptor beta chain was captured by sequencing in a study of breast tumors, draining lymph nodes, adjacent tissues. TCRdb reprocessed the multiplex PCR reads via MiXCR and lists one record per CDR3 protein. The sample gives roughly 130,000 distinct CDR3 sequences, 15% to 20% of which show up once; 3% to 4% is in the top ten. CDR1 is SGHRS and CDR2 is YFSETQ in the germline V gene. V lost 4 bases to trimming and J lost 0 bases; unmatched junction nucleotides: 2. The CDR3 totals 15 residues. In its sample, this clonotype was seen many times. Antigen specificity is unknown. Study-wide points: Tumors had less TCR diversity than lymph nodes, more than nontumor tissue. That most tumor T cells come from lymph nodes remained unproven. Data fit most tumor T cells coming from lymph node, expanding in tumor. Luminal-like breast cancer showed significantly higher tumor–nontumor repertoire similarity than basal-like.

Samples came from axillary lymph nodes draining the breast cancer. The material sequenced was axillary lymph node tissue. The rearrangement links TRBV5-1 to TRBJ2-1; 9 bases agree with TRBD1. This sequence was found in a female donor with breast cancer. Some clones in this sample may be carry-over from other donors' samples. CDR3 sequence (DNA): TGCGCCAGCAGCCAGGGACAGGGCTCCTACAATGAGCAGTTCTTC. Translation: CASSQGQGSYNEQFF. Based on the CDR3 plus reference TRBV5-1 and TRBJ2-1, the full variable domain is KAGVTQTPRYLIKTRGQQVTLSCSPISGHRSVSWYQQTPGQGLQFLFEYFSETQRNKGNFPGRFSGRQFSNSRSEMNVSTLELGDSALYLCASSQGQGSYNEQFFGPGTRLTVL.